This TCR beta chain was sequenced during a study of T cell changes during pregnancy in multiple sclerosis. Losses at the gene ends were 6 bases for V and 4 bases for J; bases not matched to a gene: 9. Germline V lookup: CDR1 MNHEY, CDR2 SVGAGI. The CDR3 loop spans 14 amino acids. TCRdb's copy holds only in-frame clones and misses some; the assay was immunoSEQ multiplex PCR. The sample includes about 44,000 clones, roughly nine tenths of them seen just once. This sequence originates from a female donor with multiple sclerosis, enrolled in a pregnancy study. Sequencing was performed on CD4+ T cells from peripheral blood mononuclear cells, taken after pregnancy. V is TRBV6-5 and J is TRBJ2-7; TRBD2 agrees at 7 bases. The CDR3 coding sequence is TGTGCCAGCAGCACGGGGGGAGCTGAATACGAGCAGTACTTC. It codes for CASSTGGAEYEQYF.